The 19 T cell receptor beta chains below were found in one sample sequenced in a study of a mutant IDH1 vaccine in newly diagnosed glioma. The antigens of these receptors remain unknown. Sequencing was performed with immunoSEQ multiplex PCR; in TCRdb, only in-frame clones are kept and a portion is missing. The sample has about 23,000 clones; approximately 84% are singletons. Time point given: week 47, end of study. Vaccination used 300 ug of mutant IDH1 20-mer peptide per dose, with topical imiquimod. This specimen consisted of PBMCs, obtained from a glioma patient whose treatment included an IDH1 peptide vaccine. The receptor set was obtained from a man in his forties with glioma.

In its sample, this clone was seen a few times. The rearrangement uses TRBV7-9 and TRBJ2-1; 9 bases are shared with TRBD1. The CDR3 contains 15 residues. Germline CDR1 is SEHNR and CDR2 is FQNEAQ (reference sequence). V gave up 4 bases and J gave up 7 bases; unmatched junction bases: 8. The CDR3 reads CASSSYGTGLNEQFF. In DNA, the CDR3 is TGTGCCAGCAGCTCTTACGGGACAGGGCTGAATGAGCAGTTCTTC.

The chain employs TRBV5-4 and TRBJ2-5; 10 bases map to TRBD1. Germline CDR1 SGHNT, CDR2 YYREEE (reference sequence). V was clipped by 4 bases and J by 2 bases; unmatched bases: 14. This CDR3 comprises 18 residues. The CDR3 coding sequence is TGTGCCAGCAGCCCGCAAGGGGATTGGGACAGGGGACAAGAGACCCAGTACTTC. Protein: CASSPQGDWDRGQETQYF. Full variable domain (rest looked up from reference TRBV5-4 and TRBJ2-5): ETGVTQSPTHLIKTRGQQVTLRCSSQSGHNTVSWYQQALGQGPQFIFQYYREEENGRGNFPPRFSGLQFPNYSSELNVNALELDDSALYLCASSPQGDWDRGQETQYFGPGTRLLVL.

The table lists this clone with a few counts. This sequence joins TRBV6-5 and TRBJ2-7; D remains unclear. CDR1 and CDR2 (germline): MNHEY, SVGAGI. Trimming removed 0 bases from V and 2 bases from J, with 8 bases in between. The CDR3 consists of 14 residues. The CDR3 nucleotides read TGTGCCAGCAGTTACTCGGTCCCTCCCTACGAGCAGTACTTC. It is translated as CASSYSVPPYEQYF.

The chain combines TRBV4-1 with TRBJ1-1, with 9 bases that match TRBD1. V lost 0 bases to trimming and J lost 7 bases; unmatched junction nucleotides: 9. Germline lookup yields CDR1 MGHRA and CDR2 YSYEKL. This CDR3 spans 16 amino acids. The DNA of the CDR3 is TGCGCCAGCAGCCAAGATTATGGTGGACAGGGGATTGAAGCTTTCTTT. Protein: CASSQDYGGQGIEAFF.

The gene calls are TRBV4-3 and TRBJ1-5; no firm D call. The V gene's germline CDR1 is LGHNA and CDR2 YSLEER. The CDR3 extends over 15 amino acids. V was cut by 0 bases and J by 4 bases, with 10 bases left in between. The CDR3 sequence: CASSQDVAWNQPQHF. CDR3 nucleotides: TGCGCCAGCAGCCAAGATGTAGCTTGGAATCAGCCCCAGCATTTT.

The chain carries TRBV7-9 and TRBJ2-1; no reliable D call. The CDR3 is made up of 11 amino acids. Germline V gene lookup returns CDR1 SEHNR and CDR2 FQNEAQ (reference sequence). V shed 7 bases and J shed 9 bases, with 10 bases lying between them. The CDR3 bases are TGTGCCAGCACCATGTCCCGTGAGCAGTTCTTC. Translating gives CASTMSREQFF.

V and J are TRBV10-3 and TRBJ1-1; the D gene is possibly TRBD1 (6 bases). Trimming removed 6 bases at V and 10 bases at J, with 9 bases between. Germline CDR1 reads ENHRY; CDR2 reads SYGVKD. The CDR3 spans 10 residues. This CDR3 reads CAIRGARAFF. Written as DNA, the CDR3 is TGTGCCATCAGGGGGGCCCGAGCTTTCTTT.

The rearrangement links TRBV5-1 to TRBJ1-2; 7 bases match TRBD1. V shed 3 bases and J 0 bases; nucleotides not matched to a gene: 2. The CDR3 loop spans 14 amino acids. Germline CDR1 SGHRS, CDR2 YFSETQ. This CDR3 is CASSSGGTNYGYTF. DNA of the CDR3: TGCGCCAGCAGCTCAGGGGGGACTAACTATGGCTACACCTTC.

The chain combines TRBV6-1 with TRBJ1-3; the D is unclear. The V gene's germline CDR1 is MNHNS and CDR2 SASEGT. The V gene lost 4 bases and the J gene lost 0 bases, with 7 bases spanning the gap. CDR3 length: 14 amino acids. Here the CDR3 DNA reads TGTGCCAGCAGTGTGGCAGTCTCTGGAAACACCATATATTTT. This gives the protein CASSVAVSGNTIYF.

The chain links TRBV18 to TRBJ2-7; 16 bases map to TRBD2. The CDR3 covers 23 residues. The V segment lost 4 bases and the J segment 0 bases; nucleotides outside the gene matches: 21. Germline lookup yields CDR1 KGHSH and CDR2 LQKENI. The DNA of the CDR3 is TGTGCCAGCTCACTTACTTATAACCTGGGGACTAGCGGGAGGGCCCCAAGCTCCTACGAGCAGTACTTC. Translating it yields CASSLTYNLGTSGRAPSSYEQYF. Looking up the rest from reference TRBV18 and TRBJ2-7 gives the full variable domain: NAGVMQNPRHLVRRRGQEARLRCSPMKGHSHVYWYRQLPEEGLKFMVYLQKENIIDESGMPKERFSAEFPKEGPSILRIQQVVRGDSAAYFCASSLTYNLGTSGRAPSSYEQYFGPGTRLTVT.

The rearrangement joins TRBV2 to TRBJ1-1; D is ambiguous. Trimming cost V 4 bases and J 3 bases, with 15 bases left between them. The V gene's germline CDR1 is SNHLY and CDR2 FYNNEI. This CDR3 has 15 residues. The CDR3 loop reads CASSASALRYTEAFF. Written as DNA, the CDR3 is TGTGCCAGCAGTGCGTCAGCCCTGCGGTACACTGAAGCTTTCTTT.

V is TRBV11-3 and J is TRBJ2-3; TRBD2 aligns across 7 bases. This CDR3 comprises 16 residues. Trimming took 5 bases from V and 1 from J; bases not matched to a gene: 9. Looked up from germline, CDR1 is SGHNT and CDR2 is YENEEA. CDR3 loop: CASSLFSGSRTDTQYF. The CDR3 DNA reads TGTGCCAGCAGCCTATTTAGCGGGTCCCGCACAGATACGCAGTATTTT.

The chain recombines TRBV10-3 with TRBJ2-7; 9 bases fit TRBD2. Germline assignment: CDR1 ENHRY and CDR2 SYGVKD. The CDR3 is 13 residues long. The ends lost 10 bases at V and 3 bases at J; junction bases unmatched: 7. This CDR3 reads CATLAGASYEQYF. DNA for the CDR3: TGTGCCACCTTAGCGGGAGCGAGCTACGAGCAGTACTTC.

The V and J genes are TRBV11-2 and TRBJ2-2; possibly TRBD1 for D (6 bases). CDR1 and CDR2 (germline): SGHAT, FQNNGV. With 2 bases removed from V and 6 bases from J, the gap between germline ends came to 13 bases. The CDR3 covers 15 residues. In DNA, the CDR3 is TGTGCCAGCAGCTTACTTCAGGGGCGGGCCGGGGAGCTGTTTTTT. It encodes CASSLLQGRAGELFF.

The rearrangement links TRBV2 to TRBJ2-7; D may be TRBD2 (7 bases). Trimming removed 2 bases from V and 5 bases from J, with 13 bases in between. The CDR3 length is 14 residues. From germline, CDR1 is SNHLY and CDR2 FYNNEI. Written as DNA, the CDR3 is TGTGCCAGCAGTGAAACAGGGAGGGTGGACGAGCAGTACTTC. It encodes CASSETGRVDEQYF.

The rearrangement links TRBV7-2 to TRBJ2-7; possibly TRBD2 for D (5 bases). V lost 3 bases to trimming and J lost 4 bases, with 10 bases between them. The CDR3 covers 13 residues. Looked up from germline, CDR1 is SGHTA and CDR2 is FQGNSA. CDR3 coding DNA: TGTGCCAGCAGCTTCTTCGGGGTTTACGAGCAGTACTTC. Amino acids: CASSFFGVYEQYF.

This clone was found a few times. V is TRBV6-5 and J is TRBJ1-1, with D perhaps TRBD1 (6 bases). The CDR3 length is 14 residues. Between the trimmed V and J ends, which lost 7 bases and 1 base, there was a span of 13 bases. Germline V CDR1 and CDR2: MNHEY, SVGAGI. The CDR3 bases are TGTGCCAGCAACTTAGGGGGAGGGAACACTGAAGCTTTCTTT. Translated, it gives CASNLGGGNTEAFF.

The chain is built from TRBV2 and TRBJ2-7, with D uncertain. V lost 5 bases and J 2 bases, leaving 10 bases between the germline ends. There are 13 residues in the CDR3. The germline gives CDR1 SNHLY, CDR2 FYNNEI. The CDR3: CASSSTWTYEQYF. CDR3 DNA: TGTGCCAGCAGTTCCACGTGGACCTACGAGCAGTACTTC.

The chain uses TRBV5-6 and TRBJ2-5; 11 nucleotides agree with TRBD1. This CDR3 contains 15 residues. CDR1 is SGHDT and CDR2 is YYEEEE in the germline V gene. Trimming cost V 4 bases and J 1 base; bases outside gene matches: 3. The CDR3 reads CASSPDRGLQETQYF. For the CDR3, the DNA is TGTGCCAGCAGCCCGGACAGGGGGCTCCAAGAGACCCAGTACTTC.